One and the same sample provided the 16 T cell receptor beta chains below, sequenced in a study of blood T cell repertoires in COVID-19. The protocol was immunoSEQ multiplex PCR, while the TCRdb copy is restricted to in-frame clones and leaves out a portion. The sample lists around 75,000 clones; 85% to 90% were seen once. The sequencing input was peripheral blood. These receptors were obtained from a human donor in a cohort sampled during active COVID-19.

The chain combines TRBV5-4 with TRBJ1-2; a possible D gene is TRBD1 (6 bases). Trimming pared 6 bases from V and 7 bases from J, leaving 16 bases between. This CDR3 is 13 amino acids long. Germline-derived CDR1 and CDR2 are SGHNT and YYREEE (reference sequence). CDR3 residues: CASIPGAGGGYTF. The CDR3 region has the DNA TGTGCCAGCATACCGGGGGCGGGAGGTGGCTACACCTTC.

The genes are TRBV4-3 and TRBJ2-5; D is undetermined. Trimming left V 0 bases short and J 0 bases short, with 8 bases between. This CDR3 has 15 amino acids. CDR1 is LGHNA, CDR2 YSLEER, per germline. This chain's CDR3 is CASSQEAHDQETQYF. CDR3 nucleotides: TGCGCCAGCAGCCAAGAGGCTCATGACCAAGAGACCCAGTACTTC.

The rearrangement uses TRBV14 and TRBJ1-2, with TRBD1 as a possible D gene (5 bases). Germline V gene sequence: CDR1 SGHDN, CDR2 FVKESK. Trimming cost V 4 bases and J 0 bases, with 12 bases left between them. The CDR3 is made up of 15 amino acids. CDR3 in amino acids: CASSPRQTANYGYTF. The DNA of the CDR3 is TGTGCCAGCAGCCCCAGACAGACCGCTAACTATGGCTACACCTTC.

This chain connects TRBV28 to TRBJ2-3; 12 nucleotides match TRBD2. CDR3 length: 16 amino acids. Germline V gives CDR1 MDHEN, CDR2 SYDVKM. V was clipped by 5 bases and J by 6 bases; unmatched bases: 9. DNA for the CDR3: TGTGCCAGCAGTACCGGGACTAGCGGGTGGCGGGATACGCAGTATTTT. This encodes CASSTGTSGWRDTQYF.

J is TRBJ2-5 and V is TRBV29-1; TRBD1 aligns across 12 bases. Per germline, CDR1 SQVTM and CDR2 ANQGSEA. The CDR3 extends over 17 amino acids. V lost 1 base and J lost 5; bases outside the gene matches: 11. CDR3: CSVEGLPGQGAWETQYF. The CDR3 DNA follows: TGCAGCGTTGAAGGGCTCCCGGGACAGGGGGCATGGGAGACCCAGTACTTC.

The rearrangement joins TRBV7-8 to TRBJ2-3; TRBD2 agrees at 10 bases. The germline gives CDR1 SGHVS, CDR2 FQNEAQ. The length of the CDR3 is 18 residues. Germline trimming cut 5 bases from V and 2 bases from J; bases unmatched to any gene: 13. The CDR3 region has the DNA TGTGCCAGCAGCCTACCCCTTCGACTAGCGGGTTCCACAGATACGCAGTATTTT. Its translation: CASSLPLRLAGSTDTQYF. The variable domain in full, completed from reference TRBV7-8 and TRBJ2-3, reads GAGVSQSPRYKVAKRGQDVALRCDPISGHVSLFWYQQALGQGPEFLTYFQNEAQLDKSGLPSDRFFAERPEGSVSTLKIQRTQQEDSAVYLCASSLPLRLAGSTDTQYFGPGTRLTVL.

The chain is built from TRBV9 and TRBJ2-1; 7 bases fit TRBD2. This CDR3 spans 15 amino acids. V shed 4 bases, J shed 7 bases, and the junction held 11 bases outside the gene matches. Per germline, CDR1 SGDLS and CDR2 YYNGEE. The CDR3 DNA reads TGTGCCAGCAGCACCCGACTAGCTCTCGCTAATGAGCAGTTCTTC. It translates to CASSTRLALANEQFF.

The chain employs TRBV5-1 and TRBJ1-1, with 7 nucleotides matching TRBD1. Germline CDR1 SGHRS, CDR2 YFSETQ. This CDR3 spans 16 amino acids. J lost 1 base, V lost 4 bases, and 10 bases had no gene match. The CDR3 here is CASSVGHRGGNTEAFF. DNA of the CDR3: TGCGCCAGCAGCGTGGGACACAGGGGAGGGAACACTGAAGCTTTCTTT.

In this sample, this clone turned up a few times. V is TRBV3-1 (or the pseudogene TRBV3-2) and J is TRBJ1-6; D perhaps matches TRBD1 (6 bases). The CDR3 is 16 residues long. V lost 0 bases to trimming and J lost 10 bases, with 16 bases between them. CDR1 and CDR2 (germline): LGHDT, YNNKEL (reference sequence). DNA for the CDR3: TGTGCCAGCAGCCAAGAGGCAGGGAGGGGGAACTCACCCCTCCACTTT. Its translation is CASSQEAGRGNSPLHF.

This chain links TRBV7-3 with TRBJ2-3; 9 bases match TRBD1. The CDR3 contains 15 residues. V dropped 5 bases and J dropped 3; count of bases not matched to a gene: 6. Germline V CDR1 and CDR2: SGHTA, FQGTGA. CDR3 protein: CASSPGTGYTDTQYF. In DNA, the CDR3 is TGTGCCAGCAGCCCAGGGACAGGGTATACAGATACGCAGTATTTT.

The table lists this clone with a few counts. This chain connects TRBV6-5 to TRBJ1-4, with D perhaps matching TRBD1 (6 bases). This CDR3 is 14 amino acids long. Germline lookup yields CDR1 MNHEY and CDR2 SVGAGI. V was pared by 2 bases and J by 5 bases, with 9 bases between. The CDR3 loop reads CASSYGRGNEKLFF. The DNA for the CDR3 is TGTGCCAGCAGTTACGGCAGGGGAAATGAAAAACTGTTTTTT.

The chain is built from TRBV2 and TRBJ1-2; maybe TRBD1 (5 bases). Trimming pared 3 bases from V and 5 bases from J, leaving 16 bases between. This CDR3 contains 15 residues. Germline lookup yields CDR1 SNHLY and CDR2 FYNNEI. The CDR3 DNA reads as TGTGCCAGCAGTGACTCGGGGACTACCGGGTATGGCTACACCTTC. Translating it yields CASSDSGTTGYGYTF.

The chain has TRBV7-2 and TRBJ2-7; tentative D call: TRBD2 (6 bases). Germline V gene data show CDR1 as SGHTA and CDR2 as FQGNSA. The CDR3 runs to 15 residues. V dropped 1 base and J dropped 0 bases, with 10 bases sitting between them. The CDR3 spells CASSLDAGSSYEQYF. DNA of the CDR3: TGTGCCAGCAGCTTAGACGCGGGGAGCTCCTACGAGCAGTACTTC.

The V call is TRBV7-8, the J call TRBJ1-4; D gene ambiguous. Germline V CDR1 and CDR2: SGHVS, FQNEAQ. Trimming cost V 5 bases and J 3 bases, with 10 bases left between them. The CDR3 is made up of 14 amino acids. CDR3 residues: CASSLKRANEKLFF. CDR3 nucleotide sequence: TGTGCCAGCAGCCTTAAGCGGGCTAATGAAAAACTGTTTTTT.

The chain links TRBV9 to TRBJ2-6, with D tentatively TRBD1 (6 bases). The ends were cut back, 4 bases at V and 2 bases at J, with 13 bases in the middle. Germline V gene lookup returns CDR1 SGDLS and CDR2 YYNGEE. The CDR3 runs 16 residues. The DNA for the CDR3 is TGTGCCAGCAGCCTCGGACAGACCCCTGGGGCCAACGTCCTGACTTTC. This sequence encodes CASSLGQTPGANVLTF.

This chain connects TRBV28 to TRBJ1-1; a weak D match, TRBD1 (5 bases). The CDR3 is 14 residues long. Germline V lookup: CDR1 MDHEN, CDR2 SYDVKM. V gave up 0 bases and J gave up 7 bases, with 12 bases separating them. The CDR3 loop is CASSLCGQGCEAFF. The DNA for the CDR3 is TGTGCCAGCAGTTTATGCGGTCAGGGTTGTGAAGCTTTCTTT.